This TCR beta chain came from a study of blood T cell repertoires in COVID-19. In the study overall: From the United States, Italy and Spain came samples of acute and convalescent COVID-19. T cells, B-cell-depleted T cells, or PBMCs provided the cDNA or gDNA that served as material.

The assay was immunoSEQ multiplex PCR, and TCRdb's table has in-frame clones only and misses some. The sample lists around 370,000 clones; about nine tenths were seen once. The germline V gene has CDR1 LNHNV and CDR2 YYDKDF (reference sequence). Trimming took 3 bases from V and 2 from J, leaving 4 bases between them. This CDR3 is built from 13 residues. This TCR came from a woman in her forties or fifties with COVID-19, enrolled during active disease. This chain uses TRBV15 with TRBJ1-4; D remains unclear. The sequencing sample was made of peripheral blood. The CDR3 region is CATSRATNEKLFF. The CDR3 nucleotides are TGTGCCACCAGCAGGGCCACTAATGAAAAACTGTTTTTT.